Detailed here is one T cell receptor (beta chain). These data are taken from a study of blood T cell repertoires in COVID-19. Study at large: Researchers got acute and convalescent COVID-19 samples from the United States, Italy and Spain. Sample material is recorded as cDNA or gDNA derived from T cells, B-cell-depleted T cells, or PBMCs.

Clones were sequenced by immunoSEQ multiplex PCR, and TCRdb holds only the in-frame ones, with some missing. The data contain about 120,000 clones, around 91% of them singletons. Enrolled during active infection, Seattle patients were then followed longitudinally. CDR1 SGHAT and CDR2 FQNNGV come from the germline V gene. The ends lost 5 bases at V and 4 bases at J; junction bases unmatched: 7. This CDR3 is built from 15 residues. The genes are TRBV11-2 and TRBJ2-7; 11 bases agree with TRBD2. The TCR comes from an older woman with COVID-19, enrolled during active disease. What was sequenced was peripheral blood. The CDR3 bases are TGTGCCAGCAGCCCCGGGACTAGCGGTGGGTACGAGCAGTACTTC. Its translation: CASSPGTSGGYEQYF. Based on the CDR3 plus reference TRBV11-2 and TRBJ2-7, the full variable domain is EAGVAQSPRYKIIEKRQSVAFWCNPISGHATLYWYQQILGQGPKLLIQFQNNGVVDDSQLPKDRFSAERLKGVDSTLKIQPAKLEDSAVYLCASSPGTSGGYEQYFGPGTRLTVT.